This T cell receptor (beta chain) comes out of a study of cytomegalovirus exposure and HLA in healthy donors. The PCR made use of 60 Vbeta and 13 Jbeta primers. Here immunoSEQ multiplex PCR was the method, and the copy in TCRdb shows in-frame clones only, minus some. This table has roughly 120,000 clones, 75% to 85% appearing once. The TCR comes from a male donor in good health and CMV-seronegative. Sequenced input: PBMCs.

The CDR3 sequence is CASSEWQGGEQYF. The CDR3 DNA reads TGTGCCAGCAGTGAATGGCAAGGGGGCGAGCAGTACTTC. V and J are TRBV25-1 and TRBJ2-7; a possible D gene is TRBD1 (6 bases). The CDR3 has 13 amino acids. The germline V and J ends were trimmed by 1 base and 6 bases, with 10 bases remaining between them. CDR1 MGHDK and CDR2 SYGVNS come from the germline V gene.